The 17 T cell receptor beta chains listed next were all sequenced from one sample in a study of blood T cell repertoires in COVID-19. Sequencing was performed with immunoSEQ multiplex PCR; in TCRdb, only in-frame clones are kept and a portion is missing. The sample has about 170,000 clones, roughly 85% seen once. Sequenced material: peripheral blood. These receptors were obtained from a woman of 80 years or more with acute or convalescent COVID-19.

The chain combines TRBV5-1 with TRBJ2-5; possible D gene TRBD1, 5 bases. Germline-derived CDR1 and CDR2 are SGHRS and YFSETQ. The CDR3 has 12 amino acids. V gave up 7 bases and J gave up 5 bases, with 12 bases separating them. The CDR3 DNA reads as TGCGCCAGCGGGGCGACTGGGGAGACCCAGTACTTC. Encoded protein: CASGATGETQYF.

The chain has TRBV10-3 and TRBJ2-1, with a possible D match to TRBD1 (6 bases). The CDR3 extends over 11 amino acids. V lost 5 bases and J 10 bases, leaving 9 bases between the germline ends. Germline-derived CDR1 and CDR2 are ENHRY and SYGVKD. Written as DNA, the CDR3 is TGTGCCATCAGTCCCGGGACAGAGCAGTTCTTC. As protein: CAISPGTEQFF.

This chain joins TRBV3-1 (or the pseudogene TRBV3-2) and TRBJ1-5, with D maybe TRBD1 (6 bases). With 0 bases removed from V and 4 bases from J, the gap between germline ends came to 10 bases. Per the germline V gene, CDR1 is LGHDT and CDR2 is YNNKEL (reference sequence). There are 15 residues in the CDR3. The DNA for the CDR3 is TGTGCCAGCAGCCAAGATGCCAGGGGAAATCAGCCCCAGCATTTT. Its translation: CASSQDARGNQPQHF.

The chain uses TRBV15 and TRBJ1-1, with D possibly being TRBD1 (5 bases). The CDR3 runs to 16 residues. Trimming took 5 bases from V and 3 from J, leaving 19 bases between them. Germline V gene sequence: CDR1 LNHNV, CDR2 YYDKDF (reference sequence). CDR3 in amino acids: CATSHPAGGGYTEAFF. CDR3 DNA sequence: TGTGCCACCAGCCACCCGGCCGGGGGTGGGTACACTGAAGCTTTCTTT.

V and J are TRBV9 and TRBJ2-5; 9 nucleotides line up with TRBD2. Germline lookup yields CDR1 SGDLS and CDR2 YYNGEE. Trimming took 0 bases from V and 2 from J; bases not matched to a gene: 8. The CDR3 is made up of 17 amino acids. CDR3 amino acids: CASSVGVAGDLQETQYF. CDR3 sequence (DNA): TGTGCCAGCAGCGTAGGGGTAGCGGGGGACTTACAAGAGACCCAGTACTTC. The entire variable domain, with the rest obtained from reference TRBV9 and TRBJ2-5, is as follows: DSGVTQTPKHLITATGQRVTLRCSPRSGDLSVYWYQQSLDQGLQFLIQYYNGEERAKGNILERFSAQQFPDLHSELNLSSLELGDSALYFCASSVGVAGDLQETQYFGPGTRLLVL.

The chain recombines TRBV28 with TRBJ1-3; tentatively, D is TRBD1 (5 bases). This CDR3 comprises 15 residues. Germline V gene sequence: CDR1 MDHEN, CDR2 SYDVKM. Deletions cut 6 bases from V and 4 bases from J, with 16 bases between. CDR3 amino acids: CASRQYGGRGNTIYF. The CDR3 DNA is TGTGCCAGCAGACAATACGGGGGGAGGGGAAACACCATATATTTT.

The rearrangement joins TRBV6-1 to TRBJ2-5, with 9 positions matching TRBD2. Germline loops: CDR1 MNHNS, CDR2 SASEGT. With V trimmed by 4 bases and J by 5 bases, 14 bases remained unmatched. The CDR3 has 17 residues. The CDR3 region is CASSADWAGGAPETQYF. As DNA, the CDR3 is TGTGCCAGCAGTGCCGACTGGGCGGGAGGGGCCCCGGAGACCCAGTACTTC.

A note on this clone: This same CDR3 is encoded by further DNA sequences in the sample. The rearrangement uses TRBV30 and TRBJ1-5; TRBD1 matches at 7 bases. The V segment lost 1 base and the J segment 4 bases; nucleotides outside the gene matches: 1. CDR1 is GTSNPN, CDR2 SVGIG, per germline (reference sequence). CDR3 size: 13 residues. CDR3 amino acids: CAWSDRGNQPQHF. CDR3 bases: TGTGCCTGGAGTGACAGGGGAAATCAGCCCCAGCATTTT.

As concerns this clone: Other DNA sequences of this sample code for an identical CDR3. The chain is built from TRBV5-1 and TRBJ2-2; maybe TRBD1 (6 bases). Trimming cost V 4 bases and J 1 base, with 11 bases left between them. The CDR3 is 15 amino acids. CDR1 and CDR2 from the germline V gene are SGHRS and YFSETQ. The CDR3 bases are TGCGCCAGCAGCCTCGAAGGGGGGAACACCGGGGAGCTGTTTTTT. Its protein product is CASSLEGGNTGELFF.

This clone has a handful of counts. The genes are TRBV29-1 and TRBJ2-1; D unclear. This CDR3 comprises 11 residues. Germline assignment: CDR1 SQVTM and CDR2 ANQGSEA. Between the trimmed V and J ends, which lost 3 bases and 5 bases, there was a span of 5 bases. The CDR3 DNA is TGCAGCGTTGAGTCAGACAATGAGCAGTTCTTC. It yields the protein CSVESDNEQFF.

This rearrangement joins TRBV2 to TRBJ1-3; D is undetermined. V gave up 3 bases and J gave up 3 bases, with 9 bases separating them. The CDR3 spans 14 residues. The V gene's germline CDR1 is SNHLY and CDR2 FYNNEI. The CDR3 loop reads CASSDRTNGNTIYF. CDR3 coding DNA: TGTGCCAGCAGTGACAGGACTAATGGAAACACCATATATTTT.

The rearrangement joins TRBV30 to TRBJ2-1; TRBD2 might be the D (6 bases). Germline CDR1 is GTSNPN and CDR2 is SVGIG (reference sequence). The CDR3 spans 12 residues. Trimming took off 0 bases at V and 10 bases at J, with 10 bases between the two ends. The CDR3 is CAWSVGSGEQFF. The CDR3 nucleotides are TGTGCCTGGAGTGTTGGTAGCGGCGAGCAGTTCTTC.

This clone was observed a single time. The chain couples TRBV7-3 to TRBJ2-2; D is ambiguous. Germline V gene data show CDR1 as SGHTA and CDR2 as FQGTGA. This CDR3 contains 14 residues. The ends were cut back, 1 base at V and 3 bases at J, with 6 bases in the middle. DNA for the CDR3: TGTGCCAGCAGCTTAAATGCGGACACCGGGGAGCTGTTTTTT. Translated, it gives CASSLNADTGELFF.

CDR3 in amino acids: CASSGGQGAFFSTDTQYF. Written as DNA, the CDR3 is TGTGCCAGCAGCGGTGGACAGGGGGCGTTTTTTAGCACAGATACGCAGTATTTT. The chain couples TRBV5-4 to TRBJ2-3, with 11 nucleotides matching TRBD1. The CDR3 length is 18 residues. The trim removed 4 bases at V and 0 bases at J, leaving 10 bases unmatched. Germline V gene lookup returns CDR1 SGHNT and CDR2 YYREEE (reference sequence).

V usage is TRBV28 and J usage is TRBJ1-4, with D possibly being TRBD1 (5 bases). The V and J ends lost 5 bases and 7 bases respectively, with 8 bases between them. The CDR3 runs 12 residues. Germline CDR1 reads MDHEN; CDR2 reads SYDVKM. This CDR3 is CASSGGGEKLFF. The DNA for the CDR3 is TGTGCCAGCAGTGGGGGAGGTGAAAAACTGTTTTTT.

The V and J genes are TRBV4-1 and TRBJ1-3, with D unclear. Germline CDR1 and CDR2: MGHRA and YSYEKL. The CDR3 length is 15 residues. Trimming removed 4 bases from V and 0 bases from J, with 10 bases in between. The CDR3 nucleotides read TGCGCCAGCAGCCCCAGTGAGGGCTCTGGAAACACCATATATTTT. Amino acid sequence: CASSPSEGSGNTIYF.

CDR3 sequence: CASSGMGQGGEKLFF. The CDR3, as DNA: TGCGCCAGCAGCGGCATGGGACAGGGAGGTGAAAAACTGTTTTTT. The J gene is TRBJ1-4, the V gene TRBV4-1; 9 positions match TRBD1. Per germline, CDR1 MGHRA and CDR2 YSYEKL. The CDR3 length is 15 residues. With 5 bases clipped from V and 7 bases from J, the junction kept 8 bases outside the gene matches.